Each of the 26 T cell receptor beta chains below was sequenced from the same sample in a study of beta chain features in type 1 diabetes. These receptors are not linked to any known antigen. Of the isolated RNA, all was reverse transcribed, and so the sequenced material was expressed TCRB transcripts. Method: immunoSEQ multiplex PCR; TCRdb's copy keeps in-frame clones and lacks some. The table includes about 650,000 clones, 9.5% to 15% detected once. Findings of the study overall: Type 1 diabetes patients had moderately but significantly shorter TCRB CDR3s in all four CD4+ subsets.

The sample consisted of naive CD4+ T cells from blood. The receptors were sampled from a man aged 25-40 years with type 1 diabetes.

The J gene is TRBJ1-5, the V gene TRBV29-1, with D hard to call. Germline CDR1 SQVTM, CDR2 ANQGSEA. This CDR3 comprises 13 residues. V lost 1 base to trimming and J lost 4 bases, with 8 bases between them. CDR3 DNA: TGCAGCGTTGAAGGCGGGGTGAATCAGCCCCAGCATTTT. Encoded protein: CSVEGGVNQPQHF.

The genes are TRBV5-1 and TRBJ2-1; TRBD1 or TRBD2 may be the D gene (5 bases each). Germline V CDR1 and CDR2: SGHRS, YFSETQ. V was cut by 2 bases and J by 5 bases, with 11 bases left in between. The CDR3 spans 14 residues. Here the CDR3 DNA reads TGCGCCAGCAGCTTTGGGACGGTGGACAATGAGCAGTTCTTC. This codes for CASSFGTVDNEQFF.

This clone appeared many times. The chain has TRBV14 and TRBJ1-1; D unresolved. The V gene lost 7 bases and the J gene lost 0 bases, with 9 bases spanning the gap. Germline lookup yields CDR1 SGHDN and CDR2 FVKESK. The CDR3 has 13 residues. As DNA, the CDR3 is TGTGCCAGCAAAAGGCTAATGAACACTGAAGCTTTCTTT. This gives the protein CASKRLMNTEAFF. Complete variable domain (other parts from reference TRBV14 and TRBJ1-1): EAGVTQFPSHSVIEKGQTVTLRCDPISGHDNLYWYRRVMGKEIKFLLHFVKESKQDESGMPNNRFLAERTGGTYSTLKVQPAELEDSGVYFCASKRLMNTEAFFGQGTRLTVV.

This clone was seen a handful of times. The chain employs TRBV2 and TRBJ1-6; a possible D gene is TRBD1 (5 bases). The CDR3 sequence is 12 residues long. V lost 5 bases to trimming and J lost 10 bases, with 9 bases between them. Germline CDR1 is SNHLY and CDR2 is FYNNEI. The CDR3 protein is CASSSGNSPLHF. CDR3 DNA: TGTGCCAGCAGTTCAGGGAACTCACCCCTCCACTTT.

The chain combines TRBV13 with TRBJ1-6, with TRBD1 matching over 7 bases. The CDR3 is 14 residues long. CDR1 is PRHDT, CDR2 FYEKMQ, per germline (reference sequence). The V gene end was trimmed by 5 bases and the J gene end by 7 bases; junction bases not matched to a gene: 5. The CDR3: CASSQTGRNSPLHF. The CDR3 DNA reads as TGTGCCAGCAGCCAGACAGGGAGGAATTCACCCCTCCACTTT.

This chain joins TRBV30 and TRBJ2-1; weak D call: TRBD1 (6 bases). The germline gives CDR1 GTSNPN, CDR2 SVGIG (reference sequence). V lost 0 bases and J lost 12, with 9 bases in between. The CDR3 has 11 residues. CDR3 sequence (DNA): TGTGCCTGGAGTGTAATAGGGGGGCAGTTCTTC. Amino acids: CAWSVIGGQFF.

The rearrangement links TRBV18 to TRBJ1-2; 7 nucleotides agree with TRBD1. The CDR3 totals 18 residues. V shed 1 base, J shed 2 bases, and the junction held 13 bases outside the gene matches. Germline lookup yields CDR1 KGHSH and CDR2 LQKENI. CDR3 region: CASSPQSRGRGQNYGYTF. The CDR3 region has the DNA TGTGCCAGCTCACCACAGTCTAGGGGGCGCGGCCAGAACTATGGCTACACCTTC.

This clone showed up just a few times. The junction and the germline gene differ at one end; a read error may be behind it. The J gene is TRBJ1-3, the V gene TRBV5-5; D call uncertain. The CDR3 loop spans 11 amino acids. CDR1 SGHKS and CDR2 YYEKEE come from the germline V gene (reference sequence). CDR3 region: CASSLLEDLSF. The CDR3 DNA sequence: TGTGCCAGCAGCTTACTAGAGGACCTCAGTTTT. Combining the CDR3 with reference TRBV5-5 and TRBJ1-3 gives the whole variable domain DAGVTQSPTHLIKTRGQQVTLRCSPISGHKSVSWYQQVLGQGPQFIFQYYEKEERGRGNFPDRFSARQFPNYSSELNVNALLLGDSALYLCASSLLEDLSFGEGSWLTVV.

This clone was observed a handful of times. This sample also contains other DNA sequences that code for the same CDR3. The CDR3 reads CASSVLSNYGYTF. The CDR3 DNA is TGTGCCAGCAGCGTTTTGTCTAACTATGGCTACACCTTC. This chain uses TRBV9 with TRBJ1-2; D gene uncertain. Trimming cost V 2 bases and J 0 bases, with 5 bases left between them. This CDR3 region has 13 residues. Germline loops: CDR1 SGDLS, CDR2 YYNGEE.

This chain connects TRBV4-3 to TRBJ2-5; 9 nucleotides agree with TRBD2. With 1 base clipped from V and 4 bases from J, the junction kept 4 bases outside the gene matches. The CDR3 is 15 residues long. Germline V lookup: CDR1 LGHNA, CDR2 YSLEER. CDR3 bases: TGCGCCAGCAGCCAAGGGTTTAGCGGGGGAGAGACCCAGTACTTC. Translated: CASSQGFSGGETQYF.

V and J are TRBV28 and TRBJ2-2; possible D gene TRBD1, 5 bases. Trimming shortened V by 3 bases and J by 7 bases, and 9 bases separated the two germline ends. The CDR3 extends over 13 amino acids. Germline V gene data show CDR1 as MDHEN and CDR2 as SYDVKM. CDR3 sequence (DNA): TGTGCCAGCAGTTTCTTTAGGGGCGGGGAGCTGTTTTTT. Amino acid sequence: CASSFFRGGELFF.

This clone was observed a handful of times. The gene calls are TRBV19 and TRBJ2-1; maybe TRBD2 (5 bases). The V gene's germline CDR1 is LNHDA and CDR2 SQIVND (reference sequence). V was cut by 0 bases and J by 3 bases, with 12 bases left in between. This CDR3 has 16 amino acids. CDR3 nucleotides: TGTGCCAGTAGTATAGATTTCGGCCGGGGCTACAATGAGCAGTTCTTC. Its protein is CASSIDFGRGYNEQFF.

The gene calls are TRBV30 and TRBJ1-4, with D perhaps matching TRBD1 (5 bases). Trimming took off 4 bases at V and 5 bases at J, with 14 bases between the two ends. Germline loops: CDR1 GTSNPN, CDR2 SVGIG (reference sequence). The CDR3 consists of 14 residues. This chain's CDR3 is CAWTSTDLNEKLFF. CDR3 sequence (DNA): TGTGCCTGGACTTCGACAGATCTAAATGAAAAACTGTTTTTT. Full variable domain (rest looked up from reference TRBV30 and TRBJ1-4): SQTIHQWPATLVQPVGSPLSLECTVEGTSNPNLYWYRQAAGRGLQLLFYSVGIGQISSEVPQNLSASRPQDRQFILSSKKLLLSDSGFYLCAWTSTDLNEKLFFGSGTQLSVL.

This clone came up once. The chain links TRBV5-4 to TRBJ2-2; 7 positions match TRBD2. V shed 0 bases, J shed 6 bases, and the junction held 5 bases outside the gene matches. The germline gives CDR1 SGHNT, CDR2 YYREEE (reference sequence). The CDR3 loop spans 15 amino acids. The CDR3 loop reads CASSLVGREAGELFF. Written as DNA, the CDR3 is TGTGCCAGCAGCTTGGTAGGGAGGGAAGCCGGGGAGCTGTTTTTT.

This chain joins TRBV9 and TRBJ1-2; 8 bases align to TRBD1. The CDR3 sequence is 15 residues long. The V gene end was trimmed by 4 bases and the J gene end by 4 bases; junction bases not matched to a gene: 9. Per germline, CDR1 SGDLS and CDR2 YYNGEE. CDR3 amino acids: CASSSAPGQVYGYTF. For the CDR3, the DNA is TGTGCCAGCAGCTCAGCGCCGGGACAGGTCTATGGCTACACCTTC.

This chain uses TRBV7-2 with TRBJ2-7, with 7 bases identical to TRBD1. CDR1 and CDR2 (germline): SGHTA, FQGNSA. The V segment lost 4 bases and the J segment 2 bases; nucleotides outside the gene matches: 11. The CDR3 has 16 amino acids. CDR3 in DNA: TGTGCCAGCAGCTGGAGAACCGGGACAGCGGCCTACGAGCAGTACTTC. Its protein product is CASSWRTGTAAYEQYF.

The rearrangement links TRBV29-1 to TRBJ1-1; D not resolved. The germline gives CDR1 SQVTM, CDR2 ANQGSEA. V lost 6 bases and J 4 bases, leaving 15 bases between the germline ends. This CDR3 has 13 residues. The CDR3 loop reads CSVRIGVGTEAFF. Written as DNA, the CDR3 is TGCAGCGTGAGGATTGGGGTGGGCACTGAAGCTTTCTTT.

This chain links TRBV7-9 with TRBJ1-4; tentatively, D is TRBD1 (6 bases). Germline CDR1 SEHNR, CDR2 FQNEAQ (reference sequence). The CDR3 covers 16 residues. Trimming left V 4 bases short and J 5 bases short, with 17 bases between. The CDR3 DNA is TGTGCCAGCAGCTCGCTGGGGGACATCTCGAATGAAAAACTGTTTTTT. Amino acids: CASSSLGDISNEKLFF.

The table lists this clone with a few counts. The V call is TRBV28, the J call TRBJ1-2; no reliable D call. Germline V gene data show CDR1 as MDHEN and CDR2 as SYDVKM. V was cut by 6 bases and J by 2 bases, with 13 bases left in between. The CDR3 runs 14 residues. The DNA of the CDR3 is TGTGCCAGCAGCCCCGGAGGAGGAAACTATGGCTACACCTTC. It codes for CASSPGGGNYGYTF.

In this sample, this clone turned up a few times. The chain is built from TRBV18 and TRBJ2-5; D uncertain. Trimming pared 5 bases from V and 0 bases from J, leaving 7 bases between. Germline V gene data show CDR1 as KGHSH and CDR2 as LQKENI. The CDR3 is 13 amino acids. Written as DNA, the CDR3 is TGTGCCAGCTCATCCTTAGACCAAGAGACCCAGTACTTC. Translated, it gives CASSSLDQETQYF.

The genes are TRBV7-2 and TRBJ2-3; D remains ambiguous. The germline gives CDR1 SGHTA, CDR2 FQGNSA. Trimming cost V 1 base and J 0 bases, with 11 bases left between them. The CDR3 length is 16 residues. The CDR3 sequence is CASSLVVSSSTDTQYF. CDR3 sequence (DNA): TGTGCCAGCAGCTTAGTAGTTTCGTCTAGCACAGATACGCAGTATTTT.

V and J are TRBV4-1 and TRBJ2-3; 7 bases fit TRBD1. The CDR3 runs 15 residues. CDR1 is MGHRA and CDR2 is YSYEKL in the germline V gene. Losses at the gene ends were 4 bases for V and 2 bases for J; bases not matched to a gene: 6. In nucleotides, the CDR3 is TGCGCCAGCAGCCGAGGGGGACAGACCACAGATACGCAGTATTTT. As protein: CASSRGGQTTDTQYF.

This clone was recorded once. The CDR3 region has the DNA TGTGCCAGCAGTGAAGGGATATTCCGCAATCAGCCCCAGCATTTT. It encodes CASSEGIFRNQPQHF. The chain links TRBV6-1 to TRBJ1-5; D gene ambiguous. V was cut by 1 base and J by 2 bases, with 9 bases left in between. This CDR3 contains 15 residues. CDR1 and CDR2 (germline): MNHNS, SASEGT.

V is TRBV6-6 and J is TRBJ1-1, with 10 bases identical to TRBD1. From germline, CDR1 is MNHNY and CDR2 SVGAGI (reference sequence). The CDR3 consists of 16 residues. J lost 5 bases, V lost 6 bases, and 12 bases had no gene match. In nucleotides, the CDR3 is TGTGCCAGCAGGACGACAGGGACAGGGGCTTGGACTGAAGCTTTCTTT. It codes for CASRTTGTGAWTEAFF.

J is TRBJ2-7 and V is TRBV7-2; 8 positions agree with TRBD1. Germline lookup yields CDR1 SGHTA and CDR2 FQGNSA. Trimming at V came to 4 bases and at J to 9 bases, leaving 8 bases not matched to a gene. The CDR3 is 13 amino acids. CDR3: CASSSGQGPPQYF. The CDR3 nucleotides are TGTGCCAGCAGCTCCGGACAGGGCCCTCCGCAGTACTTC.

This chain links TRBV11-2 with TRBJ2-3; D is possibly TRBD1 (5 bases). Trimming removed 5 bases from V and 3 bases from J, with 15 bases in between. The CDR3 is made up of 15 amino acids. CDR1 and CDR2 (germline): SGHAT, FQNNGV. The CDR3 DNA follows: TGTGCCAGCAGCCCGACAGATGTGTTAACAGATACGCAGTATTTT. Translated: CASSPTDVLTDTQYF.